A selection of T cell receptor beta chains follows, all from one sample in a study of Ad26.COV2.S vaccination and SARS-CoV-2 variants. The method was immunoSEQ multiplex PCR; TCRdb's version includes in-frame clones alone and lacks a portion of them. The repertoire includes more than 300,000 clones, 70% to 90% of them detected once, and roughly 1.9% sits in the top ten. The material sequenced was peripheral blood, taken in a trial of Ad26.COV2.S vaccine versus placebo. Receptors originate from a person between 18 and 65 years old who received the Ad26.COV2.S COVID-19 vaccine or a placebo. Both conserved end residues are part of each CDR3. The size field is filled for only some rows; it gives once, few, many or a size class.

V gene: TRBV14
J gene: TRBJ2-5
clone size: .
CDR3 protein: CASSPGTKITQETQYF

V gene: TRBV19
J gene: TRBJ2-2
clone size: .
CDR3 protein: CASSIDVAGQPTGELFF

V gene: TRBV5-6
J gene: TRBJ2-7
clone size: once
CDR3 protein: CASSSEGEQYF

V gene: TRBV5-4
J gene: TRBJ1-2
clone size: .
CDR3 protein: CASSSRQALNYGYTF

V gene: TRBV3-1/TRBV3-2
J gene: TRBJ1-1
clone size: .
CDR3 protein: CASSPGFRDTEAFF

V gene: TRBV3-1/TRBV3-2
J gene: TRBJ2-1
clone size: .
CDR3 protein: CASSPPGRTSSYNEQFF

V gene: TRBV29-1
J gene: TRBJ2-1
clone size: .
CDR3 protein: CSADAGQVPVEQFF

V gene: TRBV4-1
J gene: TRBJ2-5
clone size: .
CDR3 protein: CASSQGLAGQETQYF

V gene: TRBV11-1
J gene: TRBJ2-5
clone size: .
CDR3 protein: CASSFPGAETQYF

V gene: TRBV3-1/TRBV3-2
J gene: TRBJ1-5
clone size: .
CDR3 protein: CASSQRYEDRKHSNQPQHF

V gene: TRBV11-1
J gene: TRBJ2-7
clone size: .
CDR3 protein: CASSPLGRGTDEQYF

V gene: TRBV25-1
J gene: TRBJ1-2
clone size: .
CDR3 protein: CASSDRGRGRGGYTF

V gene: TRBV5-1
J gene: TRBJ2-5
clone size: .
CDR3 protein: CASSLGFGQETQYF

V gene: TRBV7-9
J gene: TRBJ1-3
clone size: .
CDR3 protein: CASSLAPRTVGNTIYF

V gene: TRBV6-5
J gene: TRBJ1-2
clone size: .
CDR3 protein: CASSYRAGSYGYTF

V gene: TRBV12-5
J gene: TRBJ2-5
clone size: .
CDR3 protein: CASAPRTGDSETQYF

V gene: TRBV18
J gene: TRBJ2-3
clone size: .
CDR3 protein: CASSPDTDTQYF

V gene: TRBV19
J gene: TRBJ2-3
clone size: .
CDR3 protein: CASNNRGLGSADTQYF

V gene: TRBV6-2/TRBV6-3
J gene: TRBJ2-1
clone size: .
CDR3 protein: CASSYGTSGGNEQFF

V gene: TRBV3-1/TRBV3-2
J gene: TRBJ1-2
clone size: .
CDR3 protein: CASSQGGGTLLYGYTF

V gene: TRBV29-1
J gene: TRBJ1-1
clone size: few
CDR3 protein: CSVVGQLNTEAFF

V gene: TRBV18
J gene: TRBJ1-1
clone size: .
CDR3 protein: CASSPLTEPTLTEAFF

V gene: TRBV20-1
J gene: TRBJ1-1
clone size: .
CDR3 protein: CSASNRLHPNTEAFF

V gene: TRBV3-1/TRBV3-2
J gene: TRBJ1-1
clone size: .
CDR3 protein: CASSRGTGGGGYTEAFF

V gene: TRBV5-8
J gene: TRBJ2-5
clone size: .
CDR3 protein: CASSLEGAQLWGTQYF

V gene: TRBV11-2
J gene: TRBJ1-6
clone size: .
CDR3 protein: CASSDRGNSPLHF

V gene: TRBV7-9
J gene: TRBJ2-7
clone size: .
CDR3 protein: CASSFSGGYEQYF